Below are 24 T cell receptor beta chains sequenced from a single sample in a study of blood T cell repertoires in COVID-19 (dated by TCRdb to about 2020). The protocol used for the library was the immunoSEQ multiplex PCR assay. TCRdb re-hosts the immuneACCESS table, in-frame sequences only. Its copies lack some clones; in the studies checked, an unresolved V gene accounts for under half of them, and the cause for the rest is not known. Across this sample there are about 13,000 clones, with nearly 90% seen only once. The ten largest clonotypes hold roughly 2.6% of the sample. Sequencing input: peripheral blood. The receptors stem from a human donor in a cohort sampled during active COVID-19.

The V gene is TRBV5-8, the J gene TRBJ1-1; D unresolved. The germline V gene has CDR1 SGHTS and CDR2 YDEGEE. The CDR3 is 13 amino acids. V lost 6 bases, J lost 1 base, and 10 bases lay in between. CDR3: CASIPRQNTEAFF. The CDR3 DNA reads TGTGCCAGCATCCCCCGACAGAACACTGAAGCTTTCTTT.

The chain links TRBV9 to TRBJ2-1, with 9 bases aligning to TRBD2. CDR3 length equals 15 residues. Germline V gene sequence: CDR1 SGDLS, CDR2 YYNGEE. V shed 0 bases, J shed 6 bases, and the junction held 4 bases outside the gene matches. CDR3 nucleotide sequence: TGTGCCAGCAGCGTAGCTGCGACTAGCGGCAATGAGCAGTTCTTC. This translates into CASSVAATSGNEQFF.

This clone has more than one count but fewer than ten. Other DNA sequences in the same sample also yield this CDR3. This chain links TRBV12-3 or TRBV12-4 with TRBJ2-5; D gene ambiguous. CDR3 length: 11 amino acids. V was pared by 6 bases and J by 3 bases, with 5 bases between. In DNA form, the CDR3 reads TGTGCCAGCAGCCCCAAAGAGACCCAGTACTTC. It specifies CASSPKETQYF.

CDR3 in DNA: TGTGCCAGCAGTGTCGGGACACTCCAAGAGACCCAGTACTTC. Protein product: CASSVGTLQETQYF. The chain recombines TRBV2 with TRBJ2-5, with D maybe TRBD1 (6 bases). Trimming took 4 bases from V and 1 from J, leaving 10 bases between them. In germline, CDR1 is SNHLY, CDR2 FYNNEI. The CDR3 runs 14 residues.

CDR3 region: CASSFSGAANTGELFF. The CDR3 DNA sequence: TGTGCCAGCAGTTTTAGCGGGGCCGCGAACACCGGGGAGCTGTTTTTT. This chain uses TRBV27 with TRBJ2-2; 8 bases map to TRBD2. The CDR3 totals 16 residues. V shed 3 bases and J 0 bases; nucleotides not matched to a gene: 3. Looked up from germline, CDR1 is MNHEY and CDR2 is SMNVEV (reference sequence).

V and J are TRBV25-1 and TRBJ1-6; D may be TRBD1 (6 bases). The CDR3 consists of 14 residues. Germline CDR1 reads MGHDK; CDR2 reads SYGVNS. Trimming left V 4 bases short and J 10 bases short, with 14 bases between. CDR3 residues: CASSAPQGRSPLHF. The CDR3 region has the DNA TGTGCCAGCAGTGCACCACAGGGCAGATCACCCCTCCACTTT. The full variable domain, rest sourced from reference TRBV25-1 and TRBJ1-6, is EADIYQTPRYLVIGTGKKITLECSQTMGHDKMYWYQQDPGMELHLIHYSYGVNSTEKGDLSSESTVSRIRTEHFPLTLESARPSHTSQYLCASSAPQGRSPLHFGNGTRLTVT.

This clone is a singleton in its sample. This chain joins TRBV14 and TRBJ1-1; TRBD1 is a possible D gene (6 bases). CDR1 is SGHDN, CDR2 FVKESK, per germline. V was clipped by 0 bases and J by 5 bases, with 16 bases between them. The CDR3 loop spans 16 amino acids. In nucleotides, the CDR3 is TGTGCCAGCAGCCAAGATCAGGCCAGGGGACGGACTGAAGCTTTCTTT. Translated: CASSQDQARGRTEAFF.

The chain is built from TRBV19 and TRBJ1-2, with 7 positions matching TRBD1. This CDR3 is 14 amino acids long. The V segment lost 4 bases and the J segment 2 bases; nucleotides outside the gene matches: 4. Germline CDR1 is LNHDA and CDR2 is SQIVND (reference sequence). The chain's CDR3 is CASSTRQGNYGYTF. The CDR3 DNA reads TGTGCCAGTAGTACCCGACAGGGCAACTATGGCTACACCTTC.

CDR3 bases: TGTGCCAGCAGCCAACCCAACGGAACAGGGCCCGAGACCCAGTACTTC. This encodes CASSQPNGTGPETQYF. V is TRBV3-1 (or the pseudogene TRBV3-2) and J is TRBJ2-5, with D possibly being TRBD1 (6 bases). V dropped 2 bases and J dropped 5 bases, with 18 bases sitting between them. Per germline, CDR1 LGHDT and CDR2 YNNKEL (reference sequence). This CDR3 has 16 amino acids.

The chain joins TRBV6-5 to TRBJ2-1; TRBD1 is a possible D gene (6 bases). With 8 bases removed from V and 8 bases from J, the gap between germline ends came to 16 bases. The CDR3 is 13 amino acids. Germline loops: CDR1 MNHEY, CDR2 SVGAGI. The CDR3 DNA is TGTGCCAGCGGCAGGGGCCTGGGGGATGAGCAGTTCTTC. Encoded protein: CASGRGLGDEQFF.

The CDR3 region has the DNA TGTGCCAGCTCACCCTCTCGGACAGGAGCGGAGACCCAGTACTTC. It yields the protein CASSPSRTGAETQYF. The chain joins TRBV18 to TRBJ2-5; 7 nucleotides align to TRBD1. The CDR3 totals 15 residues. V gave up 3 bases and J gave up 5 bases; unmatched junction bases: 9. Germline loops: CDR1 KGHSH, CDR2 LQKENI. The complete variable domain, with remaining parts taken from reference TRBV18 and TRBJ2-5, reads NAGVMQNPRHLVRRRGQEARLRCSPMKGHSHVYWYRQLPEEGLKFMVYLQKENIIDESGMPKERFSAEFPKEGPSILRIQQVVRGDSAAYFCASSPSRTGAETQYFGPGTRLLVL.

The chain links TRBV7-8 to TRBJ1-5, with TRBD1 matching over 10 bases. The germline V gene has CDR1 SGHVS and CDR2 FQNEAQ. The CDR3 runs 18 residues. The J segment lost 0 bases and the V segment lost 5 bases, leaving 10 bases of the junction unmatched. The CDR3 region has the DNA TGTGCCAGCAGCGCGTCCGGGACAGGGGCTTATAGCAATCAGCCCCAGCATTTT. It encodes CASSASGTGAYSNQPQHF.

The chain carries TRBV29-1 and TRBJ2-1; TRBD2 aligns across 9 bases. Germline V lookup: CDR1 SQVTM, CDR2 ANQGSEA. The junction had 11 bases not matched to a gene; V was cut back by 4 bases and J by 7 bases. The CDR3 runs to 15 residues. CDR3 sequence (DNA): TGCAGCGTTGTGGAGGCTAGCGGGGCCTTAAATGAGCAGTTCTTC. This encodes CSVVEASGALNEQFF.

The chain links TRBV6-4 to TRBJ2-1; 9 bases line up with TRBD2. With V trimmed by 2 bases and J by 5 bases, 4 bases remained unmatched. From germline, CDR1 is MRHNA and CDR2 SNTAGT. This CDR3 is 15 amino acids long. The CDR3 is CASSDDASGNNEQFF. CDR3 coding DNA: TGTGCCAGCAGTGACGATGCTAGCGGGAACAATGAGCAGTTCTTC.

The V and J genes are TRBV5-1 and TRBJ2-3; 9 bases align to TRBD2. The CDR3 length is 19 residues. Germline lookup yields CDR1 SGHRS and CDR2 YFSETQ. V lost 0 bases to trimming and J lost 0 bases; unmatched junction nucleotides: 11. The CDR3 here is CASSLGGSGGFVSTDTQYF. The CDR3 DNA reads TGCGCCAGCAGCTTGGGTGGTAGCGGGGGATTCGTAAGCACAGATACGCAGTATTTT.

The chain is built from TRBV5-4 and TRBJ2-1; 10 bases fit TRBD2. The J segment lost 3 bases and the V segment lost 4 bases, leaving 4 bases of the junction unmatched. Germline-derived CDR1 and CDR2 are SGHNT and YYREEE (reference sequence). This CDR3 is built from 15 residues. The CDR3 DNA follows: TGTGCCAGCAGCCAAGCGGGGGGGCTCTACAATGAGCAGTTCTTC. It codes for CASSQAGGLYNEQFF. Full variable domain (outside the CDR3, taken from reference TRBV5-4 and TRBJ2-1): ETGVTQSPTHLIKTRGQQVTLRCSSQSGHNTVSWYQQALGQGPQFIFQYYREEENGRGNFPPRFSGLQFPNYSSELNVNALELDDSALYLCASSQAGGLYNEQFFGPGTRLTVL.

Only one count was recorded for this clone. The CDR3 sequence: CSVSGTSGGLAYEQYF. DNA for the CDR3: TGCAGCGTTTCCGGGACTAGCGGGGGGCTCGCCTACGAGCAGTACTTC. V usage is TRBV29-1 and J usage is TRBJ2-7; TRBD2 matches at 15 bases. The CDR3 spans 16 residues. Germline V lookup: CDR1 SQVTM, CDR2 ANQGSEA. Losses at the gene ends were 5 bases for V and 2 bases for J; bases not matched to a gene: 7.

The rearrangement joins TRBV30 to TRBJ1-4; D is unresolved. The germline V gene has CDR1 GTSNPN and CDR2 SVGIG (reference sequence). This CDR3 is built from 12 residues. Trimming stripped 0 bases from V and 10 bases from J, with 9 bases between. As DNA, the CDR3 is TGTGCCTGGAGTGTAAGAGGTGGAAAACTGTTTTTT. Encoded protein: CAWSVRGGKLFF.

The CDR3 nucleotides are TGTGCCAGCAGCCAAGAAGACAGACTAGCGCCATGGATAGATACGCAGTATTTT. Its translation is CASSQEDRLAPWIDTQYF. V usage is TRBV3-1 (or the pseudogene TRBV3-2) and J usage is TRBJ2-3, with 8 bases fitting TRBD2. Trimming removed 0 bases from V and 5 bases from J; junction bases left unmatched: 13. This CDR3 is built from 18 residues. Germline values: CDR1 LGHDT, CDR2 YNNKEL (reference sequence).

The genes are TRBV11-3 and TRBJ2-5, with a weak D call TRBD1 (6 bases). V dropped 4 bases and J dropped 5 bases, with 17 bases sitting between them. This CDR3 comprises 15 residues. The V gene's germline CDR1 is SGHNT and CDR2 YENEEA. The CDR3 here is CASSSPRTARETQYF. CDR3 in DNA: TGTGCCAGCAGCTCCCCCCGGACAGCAAGGGAGACCCAGTACTTC.

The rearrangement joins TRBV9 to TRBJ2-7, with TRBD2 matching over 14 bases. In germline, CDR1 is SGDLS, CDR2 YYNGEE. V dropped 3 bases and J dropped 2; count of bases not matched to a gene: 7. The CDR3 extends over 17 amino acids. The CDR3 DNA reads TGTGCCAGCAGCGAGGGGACTAGCGGGGGCCTAACCTACGAGCAGTACTTC. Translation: CASSEGTSGGLTYEQYF.

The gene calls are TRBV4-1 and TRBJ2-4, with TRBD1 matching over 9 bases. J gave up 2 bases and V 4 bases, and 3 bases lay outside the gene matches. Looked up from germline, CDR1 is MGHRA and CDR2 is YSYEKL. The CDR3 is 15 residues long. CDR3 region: CASSPGQGPKNIQYF. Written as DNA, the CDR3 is TGCGCCAGCAGCCCGGGACAGGGACCCAAAAACATTCAGTACTTC.

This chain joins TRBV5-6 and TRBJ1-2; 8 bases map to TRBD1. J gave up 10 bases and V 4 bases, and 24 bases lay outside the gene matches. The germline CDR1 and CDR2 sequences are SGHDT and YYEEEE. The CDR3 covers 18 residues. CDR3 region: CASSGEKSIWTGTGFYTF. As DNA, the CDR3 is TGTGCCAGCAGCGGCGAAAAATCTATTTGGACAGGGACTGGCTTCTACACCTTC. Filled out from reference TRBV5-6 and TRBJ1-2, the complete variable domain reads DAGVTQSPTHLIKTRGQQVTLRCSPKSGHDTVSWYQQALGQGPQFIFQYYEEEERQRGNFPDRFSGHQFPNYSSELNVNALLLGDSALYLCASSGEKSIWTGTGFYTFGSGTRLTVV.

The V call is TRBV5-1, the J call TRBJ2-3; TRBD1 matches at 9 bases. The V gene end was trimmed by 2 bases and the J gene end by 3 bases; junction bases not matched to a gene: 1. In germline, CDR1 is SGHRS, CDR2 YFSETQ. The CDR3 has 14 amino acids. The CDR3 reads CASSFGTGTDTQYF. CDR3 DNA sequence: TGCGCCAGCAGCTTTGGGACAGGGACAGATACGCAGTATTTT.